These 19 T cell receptor beta chains were all obtained from the same sample, sequenced in a study of cytomegalovirus exposure and HLA in healthy donors. A multiplex PCR was run with 60 Vbeta primers and 13 Jbeta primers. This table comes from immunoSEQ multiplex PCR, and its TCRdb copy is limited to in-frame clones, with some not included. Its table lists 100,000 to 150,000 clones. Sequences were obtained from PBMCs. The receptors here all came from a woman aged 40 to 49 in good health and CMV-seropositive.

The V call is TRBV5-6, the J call TRBJ2-7; D might be TRBD1 (6 bases). Germline V gene data show CDR1 as SGHDT and CDR2 as YYEEEE. CDR3 size: 11 residues. Trimming removed 2 bases from V and 7 bases from J, with 7 bases in between. The CDR3 region is CASSFQGEQYF. The CDR3 DNA is TGTGCCAGCAGCTTTCAGGGGGAGCAGTACTTC.

The chain combines TRBV10-3 with TRBJ1-5, with 12 bases matching TRBD1. Germline assignment: CDR1 ENHRY and CDR2 SYGVKD. Trimming took 6 bases from V and 3 from J; bases not matched to a gene: 3. CDR3 length: 15 residues. The CDR3 loop reads CAISPGQGANQPQHF. The CDR3 DNA is TGTGCCATCAGCCCGGGACAGGGGGCCAATCAGCCCCAGCATTTT.

V and J are TRBV5-1 and TRBJ1-5; 11 bases are shared with TRBD1. This CDR3 spans 16 amino acids. V gave up 5 bases and J gave up 2 bases; unmatched junction bases: 6. Germline V gene sequence: CDR1 SGHRS, CDR2 YFSETQ. DNA of the CDR3: TGCGCCAGCAGGGGGGGACAGGGGGGACGCAATCAGCCCCAGCATTTT. Translated: CASRGGQGGRNQPQHF.

This rearrangement joins TRBV2 to TRBJ1-2; unclear D gene. Trimming stripped 4 bases from V and 4 bases from J, with 13 bases between. The germline V gene has CDR1 SNHLY and CDR2 FYNNEI. The CDR3 is 14 amino acids. The CDR3 coding sequence is TGTGCCAGCAGTGGAGAGGGAACCCTCTATGGCTACACCTTC. Encoded protein: CASSGEGTLYGYTF.

This chain joins TRBV28 and TRBJ2-5, with a weak D call TRBD2 (6 bases). Trimming stripped 3 bases from V and 5 bases from J, with 13 bases between. Germline V lookup: CDR1 MDHEN, CDR2 SYDVKM. CDR3 length: 14 amino acids. CDR3 amino acids: CASSFLRERETQYF. CDR3 in DNA: TGTGCCAGCAGTTTTTTACGGGAGAGGGAGACCCAGTACTTC.

The rearrangement joins TRBV10-2 to TRBJ2-1, with D possibly TRBD1 on 5 matching bases. The germline V gene encodes CDR1 WSHSY and CDR2 SAAADI. The V gene lost 1 base and the J gene lost 6 bases, with 7 bases spanning the gap. This CDR3 comprises 13 residues. CDR3 nucleotide sequence: TGCGCCAGCAGTGAGTATAGGGGCAATGAGCAGTTCTTC. It specifies CASSEYRGNEQFF.

The CDR3 sequence is CASPSRGYQETQYF. The CDR3 coding sequence is TGTGCCAGCCCCAGTCGAGGTTACCAAGAGACCCAGTACTTC. The chain uses TRBV21-1 and TRBJ2-5; TRBD2 was called by the table and not checked on the DNA. TRBV21-1 is tagged as a pseudogene. The CDR3 runs 14 residues.

The chain carries TRBV4-2 and TRBJ2-3; D is unclear. Trimming shortened V by 1 base and J by 2 bases, and 7 bases separated the two germline ends. Germline values: CDR1 LGHNA, CDR2 YNFKEQ. CDR3 length: 14 amino acids. The DNA of the CDR3 is TGTGCCAGCAGCCAAGGACTTGACACAGATACGCAGTATTTT. Amino acids: CASSQGLDTDTQYF.

V gene TRBV19 combines with J gene TRBJ1-1; no firm D call. Trimming pared 6 bases from V and 4 bases from J, leaving 9 bases between. Germline assignment: CDR1 LNHDA and CDR2 SQIVND (reference sequence). This CDR3 spans 12 amino acids. CDR3 in amino acids: CASSRGSTEAFF. CDR3 in DNA: TGTGCCAGTAGCAGAGGGTCCACTGAAGCTTTCTTT.

This sequence joins TRBV10-3 and TRBJ2-7; a possible D gene is TRBD2 (6 bases). Germline CDR1 and CDR2: ENHRY and SYGVKD. The CDR3 runs to 13 residues. The V end lost 4 bases, the J end lost 5 bases, and 12 bases lay between the germline ends. The CDR3 here is CAISVSGPDEQYF. CDR3 sequence (DNA): TGTGCCATCAGTGTTAGCGGACCGGACGAGCAGTACTTC.

This CDR3 is CASSHFLRGTF. CDR3 bases: TGCGCCAGCAGCCATTTTCTCCGGGGCACCTTC. The chain links TRBV4-1 to TRBJ1-2; D gene ambiguous. V lost 3 bases, J lost 13 bases, and 12 bases lay in between. This CDR3 is 11 amino acids long. The germline V gene has CDR1 MGHRA and CDR2 YSYEKL.

As DNA, the CDR3 is TGTGCCAGCAGTTCCTTTGGCGGGAGGGCCTCCGGGGAGCTGTTTTTT. It codes for CASSSFGGRASGELFF. The gene calls are TRBV7-3 and TRBJ2-2, with 9 nucleotides matching TRBD2. The CDR3 is 16 residues long. Germline values: CDR1 SGHTA, CDR2 FQGTGA. V dropped 6 bases and J dropped 6; count of bases not matched to a gene: 11.

This chain connects TRBV19 to TRBJ2-2, with TRBD2 matching over 10 bases. V lost 1 base, J lost 3 bases, and 11 bases stayed unmatched. This CDR3 is 19 amino acids long. Germline loops: CDR1 LNHDA, CDR2 SQIVND (reference sequence). The DNA of the CDR3 is TGTGCCAGTAGTATAGTTCAGCGGGAGGGCCGGGAATACACCGGGGAGCTGTTTTTT. Protein sequence: CASSIVQREGREYTGELFF.

V and J are TRBV28 and TRBJ1-3; TRBD1 matches at 8 bases. Germline CDR1 is MDHEN and CDR2 is SYDVKM. J gave up 0 bases and V 5 bases, and 9 bases lay outside the gene matches. This CDR3 spans 17 amino acids. CDR3 nucleotide sequence: TGTGCCAGCAGTGGGGGACAGGATTTAATCTCTGGAAACACCATATATTTT. Its translation: CASSGGQDLISGNTIYF.

This chain connects TRBV5-5 to TRBJ2-7; TRBD1 might be the D (5 bases). Germline V lookup: CDR1 SGHKS, CDR2 YYEKEE (reference sequence). Trimming took off 4 bases at V and 3 bases at J, with 17 bases between the two ends. CDR3 length equals 15 residues. The DNA for the CDR3 is TGTGCCAGCAGCCCCGTAGCAGGGTTAATCTACGAGCAGTACTTC. Encoded protein: CASSPVAGLIYEQYF.

The CDR3 region has the DNA TGTGCCAGCAGAACCCAGGGCGGAGGGGGCTACACCTTC. This translates into CASRTQGGGGYTF. The V call is TRBV28, the J call TRBJ1-2; D may be TRBD1 (5 bases). The CDR3 has 13 amino acids. Germline V CDR1 and CDR2: MDHEN, SYDVKM. Trimming took 6 bases from V and 8 from J, leaving 16 bases between them.

The chain has TRBV9 and TRBJ2-5, with D possibly TRBD2 on 5 matching bases. Trimming left V 4 bases short and J 0 bases short, with 10 bases between. Germline CDR1 reads SGDLS; CDR2 reads YYNGEE. The CDR3 totals 14 residues. DNA for the CDR3: TGTGCCAGCAGCCTAACGACTAACCAAGAGACCCAGTACTTC. This encodes CASSLTTNQETQYF.

The rearrangement uses TRBV7-3 and TRBJ1-2; TRBD1 might be the D (6 bases). The CDR3 has 14 residues. Per germline, CDR1 SGHTA and CDR2 FQGTGA. CDR3 nucleotides: TGTGCGGTTCGGGGGGGGGCCATCCTCTATGGCTACACCTTC. Protein sequence: CAVRGGAILYGYTF.

Concerning this clone itself: This sample includes further DNA sequences coding for the same CDR3. This sequence joins TRBV5-1 and TRBJ1-5; D is ambiguous. CDR1 and CDR2 from the germline V gene are SGHRS and YFSETQ. V was shortened by 1 base and J by 0 bases, with 2 bases between the two germline ends. The CDR3 length is 13 residues. CDR3 in amino acids: CASSLYSNQPQHF. CDR3 nucleotides: TGCGCCAGCAGCTTGTATAGCAATCAGCCCCAGCATTTT. The full variable domain, with the rest looked up from reference TRBV5-1 and TRBJ1-5, is KAGVTQTPRYLIKTRGQQVTLSCSPISGHRSVSWYQQTPGQGLQFLFEYFSETQRNKGNFPGRFSGRQFSNSRSEMNVSTLELGDSALYLCASSLYSNQPQHFGDGTRLSIL.